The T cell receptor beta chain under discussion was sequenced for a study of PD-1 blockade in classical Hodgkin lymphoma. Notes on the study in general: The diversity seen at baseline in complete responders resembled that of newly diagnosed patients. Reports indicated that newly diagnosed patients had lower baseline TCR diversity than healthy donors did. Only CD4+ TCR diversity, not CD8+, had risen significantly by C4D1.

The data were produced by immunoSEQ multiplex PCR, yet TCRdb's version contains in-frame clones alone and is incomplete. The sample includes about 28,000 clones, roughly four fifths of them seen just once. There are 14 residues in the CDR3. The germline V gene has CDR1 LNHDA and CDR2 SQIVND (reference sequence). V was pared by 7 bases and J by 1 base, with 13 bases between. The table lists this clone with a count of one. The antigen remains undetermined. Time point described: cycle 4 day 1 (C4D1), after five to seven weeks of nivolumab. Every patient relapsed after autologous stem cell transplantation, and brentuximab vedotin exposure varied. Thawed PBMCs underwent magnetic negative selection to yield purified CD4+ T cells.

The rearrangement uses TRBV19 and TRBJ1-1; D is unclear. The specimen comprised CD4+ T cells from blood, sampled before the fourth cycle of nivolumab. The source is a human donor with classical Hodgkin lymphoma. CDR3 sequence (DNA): TGTGCCAGTACCCTGGAGGAAGAGAACACTGAAGCTTTCTTT. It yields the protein CASTLEEENTEAFF.